This T cell receptor beta chain emerged from a study of radiation and T cells in renal cell carcinoma. Overall study results and limits: Without pretreatment biopsies, baseline tumor clonotype presence was undetermined. Top tumor clonotypes rose in blood 2 weeks post-radiation, then contracted.

Noted time point: blood 4 weeks post-SBRT, at nephrectomy. The treatment denotes: 15 Gy SBRT to primary tumor, nephrectomy 4 weeks later. Germline CDR1 is MGHDK and CDR2 is SYGVNS. CDR3 length equals 15 residues. With 6 bases clipped from V and 4 bases from J, the junction kept 12 bases outside the gene matches. Assay: immunoSEQ multiplex PCR; the TCRdb copy retains only in-frame clones and omits some. Among more than 120,000 clones, approximately 86% were seen once, and the ten largest hold around 17%. A remark on this clone: The antigen remains unidentified.

Material: blood, obtained from a patient whose treatment included radiotherapy and nephrectomy. The V and J genes are TRBV25-1 and TRBJ2-7, with TRBD1 identical over 7 bases. The origin of this receptor is a woman aged 45-65 years with renal cell carcinoma. The CDR3 loop is CASSTFQGVEYEQYF. The CDR3 DNA reads as TGTGCCAGCAGCACGTTCCAGGGGGTTGAGTACGAGCAGTACTTC.